The 6 T cell receptor beta chains reported below all come from one sample, sequenced in a study of T-cell reconstitution after alpha-beta-depleted transplantation in children. Construction of the TCRbeta library involved unique molecular identifiers. TCRdb called the PCR reads again in MiXCR, with one record for every CDR3 protein. There are hundreds of thousands of distinct CDR3 sequences in the sample; 16% occur only once, and about 1.1% lies in the top ten. The sequenced sample was PBMCs from the stem cell graft donor, obtained from the stem cell graft. Receptors were obtained from a human donor who donated a stem cell graft to a child with acute myeloid leukemia.

This clonotype was counted at least ten times. This chain connects TRBV20-1 to TRBJ2-5; TRBD2 aligns across 7 bases. The ends lost 1 base at V and 4 bases at J; junction bases unmatched: 15. Per the germline V gene, CDR1 is DFQATT and CDR2 is SNEGSKA (reference sequence). The CDR3 is made up of 17 amino acids. DNA for the CDR3: TGCAGTGCTAGAGCGCGGGAGAATAGCCCCCTGTTAGAGACCCAGTACTTC. Translation: CSARARENSPLLETQYF.

This clonotype was observed many times. The chain employs TRBV12-3 or TRBV12-4 and TRBJ2-7; unclear D gene. The length of the CDR3 is 11 residues. CDR3 protein: CASSLGYEQYV. As DNA, the CDR3 is TGTGCCAGCAGCTTAGGGTACGAGCAGTACGTC.

The CDR3 protein is CAITEGLEQFF. In DNA form, the CDR3 reads TGTGCCATCACCGAGGGACTTGAGCAGTTCTTC. The chain uses TRBV10-3 and TRBJ2-1, with D maybe TRBD2 (6 bases). CDR3 length: 11 residues. V dropped 7 bases and J dropped 9 bases, with 10 bases sitting between them. Germline CDR1 and CDR2: ENHRY and SYGVKD.

The rearrangement joins TRBV12-3 or TRBV12-4 to TRBJ1-5; possibly TRBD1 for D (6 bases). The CDR3 sequence is 17 residues long. Deletions cut 6 bases from V and 0 bases from J, with 18 bases between. CDR3 sequence reads: CASSLRWGPYSNQPQHF. CDR3 sequence (DNA): TGTGCCAGCAGCCTCAGATGGGGGCCTTATAGCAATCAGCCCCAGCATTTT.

This clonotype was counted between two and nine times. This may come from a read error, since a much larger clone is one base off. The rearrangement links TRBV20-1 to TRBJ1-1, with D possibly matching TRBD1 (6 bases). This CDR3 region has 12 residues. V gave up 2 bases and J gave up 3 bases, with 7 bases separating them. Germline CDR1 DFQATT, CDR2 SNEGSKA (reference sequence). The CDR3 nucleotides are TGCAGTGCTAGAACAGGGTACACTGAAGCTTTCTTT. Residues: CSARTGYTEAFF.

This clonotype has more than one count but fewer than ten. This sequence joins TRBV5-4 and TRBJ1-2, with D tentatively TRBD1 (5 bases). The CDR3 totals 13 residues. Trimming stripped 10 bases from V and 4 bases from J, with 17 bases between. CDR1 and CDR2 (germline): SGHNT, YYREEE (reference sequence). The CDR3 DNA reads TGTGCCGGATACAAGGGGCAGTTCTATGGCTACACCTTC. The encoded protein is CAGYKGQFYGYTF.